These 30 T cell receptor beta chains were sequenced from one sample in a study of T cells in Graves' hyperthyroidism and ophthalmopathy. TCR beta CDR3 regions were amplified from RNA. When the TCR CDR3 underwent first-round RT-PCR, the HTBI primer set was used. TCRdb used MiXCR to reprocess the multiplex PCR reads, holding one entry per CDR3 protein. The repertoire holds nearly 750,000 distinct CDR3 sequences, with roughly a third as singletons. Material: blood. The receptors shown here come from a woman in her 40s with Graves' hyperthyroidism.

This clonotype has ten or more counts. V is TRBV3-2 and J is TRBJ1-1. TRBV3-2 is shown as a pseudogene. This CDR3 has 14 residues. The CDR3 sequence: CASSQAGGNTEAFF. The CDR3 coding sequence is TGTGCCAGCAGCCAAGCCGGCGGGAACACTGAAGCTTTCTTT.

The rearrangement joins TRBV2 to TRBJ1-5; no clear D. Germline CDR1 and CDR2: SNHLY and FYNNEI. This CDR3 spans 13 amino acids. V lost 8 bases and J 5 bases, leaving 13 bases between the germline ends. CDR3 nucleotide sequence: TGTGCCAGCTCACCACGGTCCGATCAGCCCCAGCATTTT. Its translation is CASSPRSDQPQHF. Full variable domain (missing parts from reference TRBV2 and TRBJ1-5): EPEVTQTPSHQVTQMGQEVILRCVPISNHLYFYWYRQILGQKVEFLVSFYNNEISEKSEIFDDQFSVERPDGSNFTLKIRSTKLEDSAMYFCASSPRSDQPQHFGDGTRLSIL.

As for this clonotype: Being one base from a much bigger clone, this may be a read error. The rearrangement uses TRBV4-2 and TRBJ2-6; weak D call: TRBD1 (5 bases). Germline CDR1 and CDR2: LGHNA and YNFKEQ. The CDR3 length is 19 residues. Trimming pared 5 bases from V and 2 bases from J, leaving 22 bases between. The CDR3 bases are TGTGCCAGCAGCTTGCGAGACAGCCTTTTCCTCCCTGGGGCCAACGTCCTGACTTTC. Encoded protein: CASSLRDSLFLPGANVLTF.

This clonotype was seen repeatedly, ten times or more. V and J are TRBV7-2 and TRBJ2-5; D possibly corresponds to TRBD2 (5 bases). Trimming took off 1 base at V and 0 bases at J, with 6 bases between the two ends. Germline V CDR1 and CDR2: SGHTA, FQGNSA. This CDR3 contains 14 residues. The CDR3 sequence is CASSLGEYQETQYF. CDR3 coding DNA: TGTGCCAGCAGCTTAGGGGAGTACCAAGAGACCCAGTACTTC.

This clonotype came up a few times. The V call is TRBV9, the J call TRBJ1-2; a weak D match, TRBD1 (6 bases). Germline V gene lookup returns CDR1 SGDLS and CDR2 YYNGEE. The length of the CDR3 is 16 residues. Trimming cost V 4 bases and J 4 bases, with 20 bases left between them. The CDR3 spells CASSQNDLRGRYGYTF. CDR3 DNA sequence: TGTGCCAGCAGCCAGAACGACCTCAGGGGACGCTATGGCTACACCTTC.

This clonotype was seen at least ten times. The chain recombines TRBV5-6 with TRBJ1-2; 7 bases are shared with TRBD1. Trimming took 4 bases from V and 6 from J; bases not matched to a gene: 6. Germline V gene lookup returns CDR1 SGHDT and CDR2 YYEEEE. CDR3 size: 13 residues. This chain's CDR3 is CASSPDRDNGYTF. CDR3 nucleotides: TGTGCCAGCAGCCCCGACAGGGATAATGGCTACACCTTC.

This clonotype was counted once. This rearrangement joins TRBV2 to TRBJ2-2; 8 nucleotides agree with TRBD1. Per the germline V gene, CDR1 is SNHLY and CDR2 is FYNNEI. The V segment lost 3 bases and the J segment 10 bases; nucleotides outside the gene matches: 10. The CDR3 is made up of 15 amino acids. The CDR3 DNA reads as TGTGCCAGCAGTGATCAGGGGGCCTACTTAATGGAGCTGTTTTTT. It encodes CASSDQGAYLMELFF.

This clonotype occurred many times. The J gene is TRBJ1-6, the V gene TRBV12-3 or TRBV12-4; TRBD1 aligns across 9 bases. The CDR3 totals 16 residues. The trim removed 0 bases at V and 7 bases at J, leaving 4 bases unmatched. This chain's CDR3 is CASSLARDRANSPLHF. In DNA, the CDR3 is TGTGCCAGCAGTTTAGCTCGGGACAGGGCAAATTCACCCCTCCACTTT.

The rearrangement joins TRBV6-2 or TRBV6-3 to TRBJ2-2, with D tentatively TRBD2 (5 bases). Germline V lookup: CDR1 MNHEY, CDR2 SVGEGT. Trimming stripped 9 bases from V and 7 bases from J, with 9 bases between. The CDR3 extends over 11 amino acids. Here the CDR3 reads CASRRDGELFF. The CDR3 DNA follows: TGTGCCAGTAGACGGGACGGGGAGCTGTTTTTT.

This clonotype has a single count. The chain links TRBV20-1 to TRBJ2-5; tentative D call: TRBD1 (6 bases). The CDR3 totals 11 residues. Germline loops: CDR1 DFQATT, CDR2 SNEGSKA (reference sequence). V was pared by 7 bases and J by 4 bases, with 10 bases between. In nucleotides, the CDR3 is TGCAGTGAGTGGACAGTAGAGACCCAGTACTTC. This translates into CSEWTVETQYF.

The chain carries TRBV12-3 or TRBV12-4 and TRBJ1-1; D perhaps matches TRBD1 (5 bases). The CDR3 spans 16 residues. V lost 4 bases and J lost 0, with 15 bases in between. The chain's CDR3 is CASSSSDSAMNTEAFF. The CDR3 nucleotides read TGTGCCAGCAGTTCTTCCGACAGCGCGATGAACACTGAAGCTTTCTTT.

This clonotype was seen many times. Written as DNA, the CDR3 is TGTGCCAGCGACCGGGCGGGAACCGGGGAGCTGTTTTTT. It specifies CASDRAGTGELFF. The genes are TRBV9 and TRBJ2-2; the D gene is possibly TRBD2 (6 bases). CDR3 size: 13 residues. V was trimmed by 7 bases and J by 5 bases, leaving 12 bases between them. The germline gives CDR1 SGDLS, CDR2 YYNGEE.

V and J are TRBV14 and TRBJ2-5; maybe TRBD1 (6 bases). The V end lost 1 base, the J end lost 5 bases, and 20 bases lay between the germline ends. Germline CDR1 SGHDN, CDR2 FVKESK. The CDR3 has 17 amino acids. The CDR3 loop is CASSQVRPDRNHETQYF. In DNA form, the CDR3 reads TGTGCCAGCAGCCAAGTTCGCCCGGACAGAAATCACGAGACCCAGTACTTC.

At least ten counts were recorded for this clonotype. V and J are TRBV12-3 or TRBV12-4 and TRBJ1-2; weak D call: TRBD1 (6 bases). This CDR3 comprises 12 residues. V gave up 9 bases and J gave up 7 bases, with 15 bases separating them. CDR3 region: CASEGGLGGYTF. In nucleotides, the CDR3 is TGTGCCAGTGAGGGGGGGCTGGGTGGCTACACCTTC.

This clonotype was seen only a few times. The V and J genes are TRBV5-1 and TRBJ2-7, with D tentatively TRBD1 (5 bases). Germline CDR1 SGHRS, CDR2 YFSETQ. The CDR3 loop spans 15 amino acids. V lost 4 bases and J 3 bases, leaving 17 bases between the germline ends. CDR3 nucleotides: TGCGCCAGCAGCCAAGACACAGGAGTAGGCTACGAGCAGTACTTC. Its translation: CASSQDTGVGYEQYF. Full variable domain (missing parts from reference TRBV5-1 and TRBJ2-7): KAGVTQTPRYLIKTRGQQVTLSCSPISGHRSVSWYQQTPGQGLQFLFEYFSETQRNKGNFPGRFSGRQFSNSRSEMNVSTLELGDSALYLCASSQDTGVGYEQYFGPGTRLTVT.

Notes on this clonotype: A much larger clone differs from this one at a single base, so this may be a read error. The chain has TRBV19 and TRBJ1-6; D gene uncertain. CDR1 and CDR2 (germline): LNHDA, SQIVND (reference sequence). Between the trimmed V and J ends, which lost 0 bases and 18 bases, there was a span of 9 bases. CDR3 length: 11 amino acids. The CDR3 reads CASSIERQPHF. The CDR3, as DNA: TGTGCCAGTAGTATAGAACGGCAACCCCACTTT.

J is TRBJ1-2 and V is TRBV9, with TRBD1 as a possible D gene (5 bases). V was clipped by 0 bases and J by 6 bases, with 15 bases between them. Germline values: CDR1 SGDLS, CDR2 YYNGEE. There are 15 residues in the CDR3. The CDR3 loop is CASSVEGTGIDGYTF. DNA for the CDR3: TGTGCCAGCAGCGTAGAGGGGACGGGGATTGATGGCTACACCTTC.

J is TRBJ2-5 and V is TRBV3-1; D remains unclear. Trimming took off 0 bases at V and 2 bases at J, with 13 bases between the two ends. The germline V gene encodes CDR1 LGHDT and CDR2 YNNKEL (reference sequence). This CDR3 is 16 amino acids long. The CDR3 sequence: CASSQDHRRLQETQYF. In DNA form, the CDR3 reads TGTGCCAGCAGCCAAGATCATCGGCGATTGCAAGAGACCCAGTACTTC.

With respect to this clonotype: A read error is possible here, since a much larger clone lies one base away. This sequence joins TRBV9 and TRBJ1-2, with 8 nucleotides matching TRBD1. CDR1 and CDR2 (germline): SGDLS, YYNGEE. The CDR3 is 15 residues long. CDR3 sequence: CASSAKIQGADGCTF. The DNA of the CDR3 is TGTGCCAGCAGCGCCAAGATTCAGGGGGCTGATGGCTGCACCTTC.

The CDR3 sequence is CASSQEVAAGTGGGYTF. In nucleotides, the CDR3 is TGTGCCAGCAGCCAAGAAGTCGCGGCGGGCACGGGCGGCGGCTACACCTTC. The V call is TRBV4-2, the J call TRBJ1-2; no clear D gene. The CDR3 length is 17 residues. Trimming pared 0 bases from V and 8 bases from J, leaving 22 bases between. Germline CDR1 reads LGHNA; CDR2 reads YNFKEQ.

About this clonotype: The junction does not match germline at one end; this may be a read error. The CDR3 loop reads CATLAGTGKGPQHF. As DNA, the CDR3 is TGTGCCACCTTAGCGGGGACAGGGAAGGGGCCCCAGCATTTT. This chain joins TRBV10-1 and TRBJ1-5, with 9 bases that match TRBD1. Germline CDR1 is WNHNN and CDR2 is SYGVQD (reference sequence). The CDR3 has 14 residues.

This clonotype was counted many times. The V and J genes are TRBV5-1 and TRBJ1-1; 9 nucleotides line up with TRBD1. The CDR3 loop spans 14 amino acids. V dropped 4 bases and J dropped 8; count of bases not matched to a gene: 9. Germline V gene data show CDR1 as SGHRS and CDR2 as YFSETQ. In DNA, the CDR3 is TGCGCCAGCAGCACGGACAGGGGAATATCGGAAGCTTTCTTT. This translates into CASSTDRGISEAFF.

The rearrangement uses TRBV20-1 and TRBJ2-1; TRBD2 aligns across 14 bases. Looked up from germline, CDR1 is DFQATT and CDR2 is SNEGSKA (reference sequence). V was clipped by 4 bases and J by 8 bases; unmatched bases: 4. This CDR3 contains 14 residues. DNA of the CDR3: TGCAGTGCTAAACCGGGACTAGCGGGAGATGAGCAGTTCTTC. Amino acid sequence: CSAKPGLAGDEQFF.

The table lists this clonotype with a few counts. An end of the junction does not agree with germline; a read error may underlie this. The J gene is TRBJ1-6, the V gene TRBV7-2; 9 bases fit TRBD1. This CDR3 is 17 amino acids long. Germline CDR1 reads SGHTA; CDR2 reads FQGNSA. CDR3: CASSHGMPGTGSSPLHF. In DNA form, the CDR3 reads TGCGCCAGCAGCCACGGAATGCCCGGGACAGGGAGTTCACCCCTCCACTTT.

This clonotype was seen ten or more times. This sequence joins TRBV10-3 and TRBJ1-5; D possibly corresponds to TRBD1 (6 bases). CDR1 and CDR2 from the germline V gene are ENHRY and SYGVKD. Trimming took off 0 bases at V and 0 bases at J, with 12 bases between the two ends. CDR3 length: 17 amino acids. The CDR3 bases are TGTGCCATCAGTGAGTCAAGGGGGGGGGATAGCAATCAGCCCCAGCATTTT. Its translation is CAISESRGGDSNQPQHF.

In DNA, the CDR3 is TGTGCCAGCAGCGTGGGACAGGGATGGAACTATGGCTACACCTTC. Translation: CASSVGQGWNYGYTF. V usage is TRBV7-2 and J usage is TRBJ1-2; 9 positions agree with TRBD1. This CDR3 comprises 15 residues. Trimming removed 5 bases from V and 2 bases from J; junction bases left unmatched: 6. CDR1 SGHTA and CDR2 FQGNSA come from the germline V gene.

On this clonotype: A much larger clone is a single base away; this may be a read error. The genes are TRBV10-3 and TRBJ1-2, with D uncertain. Per germline, CDR1 ENHRY and CDR2 SYGVKD. The CDR3 contains 11 residues. The CDR3 DNA reads TGTGCTATCGGCAACCCCTATGGCTACACCTTC. As protein: CAIGNPYGYTF.

The sample holds a few counts of this clonotype. The chain links TRBV5-8 to TRBJ2-5; D might be TRBD1 (5 bases). The V end was cut by 4 bases, the J end by 5 bases, with 21 bases between. The length of the CDR3 is 16 residues. Germline CDR1 SGHTS, CDR2 YDEGEE. The DNA for the CDR3 is TGTGCCAGCAGCCGTTCATTAGGGGAACGTAGGGAGACCCAGTACTTC. Translating gives CASSRSLGERRETQYF.

V gene TRBV7-9 combines with J gene TRBJ2-6; D could derive from TRBD1 or TRBD2 (5 bases each). Germline CDR1 and CDR2: SEHNR and FQNEAQ (reference sequence). Trimming took off 5 bases at V and 0 bases at J, with 14 bases between the two ends. The CDR3 runs to 17 residues. The CDR3 bases are TGTGCCAGCAGCGGACGGGACGGAAGCTCTGGGGCCAACGTCCTGACTTTC. Translating gives CASSGRDGSSGANVLTF.

There are a few counts of this clonotype. This chain links TRBV10-3 with TRBJ2-7; D is ambiguous. CDR1 and CDR2 (germline): ENHRY, SYGVKD. This CDR3 spans 14 amino acids. V was cut by 10 bases and J by 1 base, with 17 bases left in between. CDR3 coding DNA: TGTGCCAGCAGAAGCAAGACTGGTTCCTACGAGCAGTACTTC. Its protein product is CASRSKTGSYEQYF.